This TCR beta chain stems from a study of response to subunit inactivated influenza vaccine. General study points: Authors suggested seasonal influenza vaccinations each recruit few new T cells.

TCRdb reprocessed the RT-PCR reads with MiXCR, giving one entry per CDR3 protein. The table lists 500,000 or so distinct CDR3 sequences, 9.5% to 12% of them singletons. The sample holds a few counts of this clonotype. Its target is not known. Sequenced material: PBMCs from blood, taken 40 to 50 days after vaccination. This clonotype was sampled from a man aged 50-59 years who received an inactivated influenza vaccine.

For the CDR3, the DNA is TGCAGTGCTAACGATGGACGGATTTACGAGCAGTACTTC. Its translation is CSANDGRIYEQYF. This chain uses TRBV20-1 with TRBJ2-7; D unclear. Germline V lookup: CDR1 DFQATT, CDR2 SNEGSKA (reference sequence). The V end lost 4 bases, the J end lost 4 bases, and 14 bases lay between the germline ends. This CDR3 is built from 13 residues.